Shown below are 21 T cell receptor beta chains from a single sample sequenced in a study of blood T cell repertoires in COVID-19. Clones were sequenced by immunoSEQ multiplex PCR, and TCRdb holds only the in-frame ones, with some missing. This table holds approximately 260,000 clones, roughly nine tenths found once. Material for sequencing was peripheral blood. The receptors were sampled from a woman aged 40 to 50 who had recovered from COVID-19.

The gene calls are TRBV5-4 and TRBJ2-5; D is perhaps TRBD1 (6 bases). The CDR3 spans 14 residues. Germline V gene data show CDR1 as SGHNT and CDR2 as YYREEE (reference sequence). The ends were cut back, 3 bases at V and 5 bases at J, with 14 bases in the middle. In DNA form, the CDR3 reads TGTGCCAGCAGCTATACAGGGTTAAGGGAGACCCAGTACTTC. It is translated as CASSYTGLRETQYF.

The V call is TRBV5-6, the J call TRBJ1-2, with TRBD1 identical over 9 bases. The CDR3 covers 15 residues. Germline V CDR1 and CDR2: SGHDT, YYEEEE. V shed 3 bases and J 8 bases; nucleotides not matched to a gene: 11. CDR3 in amino acids: CASSSIWDRENGYTF. The CDR3 DNA follows: TGTGCCAGCAGCTCTATATGGGACAGGGAGAACGGCTACACCTTC.

The rearrangement joins TRBV5-1 to TRBJ1-2; 10 positions agree with TRBD1. The CDR3 covers 16 residues. The germline CDR1 and CDR2 sequences are SGHRS and YFSETQ. The ends lost 3 bases at V and 6 bases at J; junction bases unmatched: 11. This chain's CDR3 is CASSSGQGVLGDGYTF. The CDR3 DNA is TGCGCCAGCAGCTCCGGACAGGGGGTGTTAGGAGATGGCTACACCTTC.

The gene calls are TRBV30 and TRBJ1-1; tentative D call: TRBD1 (5 bases). The V gene lost 3 bases and the J gene lost 1 base, with 9 bases spanning the gap. Germline V gene data show CDR1 as GTSNPN and CDR2 as SVGIG (reference sequence). The CDR3 covers 13 residues. DNA for the CDR3: TGTGCCTGGAGGTGGAGGGGGAACACTGAAGCTTTCTTT. It is translated as CAWRWRGNTEAFF.

V is TRBV24-1 and J is TRBJ2-3; D is unclear. Trimming left V 1 base short and J 1 base short, with 8 bases between. CDR1 and CDR2 (germline): KGHDR, SFDVKD. The CDR3 totals 15 residues. CDR3 sequence (DNA): TGTGCCACCAGTGATTTAGTGGCCGGCACAGATACGCAGTATTTT. Protein product: CATSDLVAGTDTQYF.

The DNA for the CDR3 is TGTGCCTGGGGGCGGGCATATAGCAATCAGCCCCAGCATTTT. It is translated as CAWGRAYSNQPQHF. The genes are TRBV30 and TRBJ1-5; D ambiguous. V was trimmed by 5 bases and J by 0 bases, leaving 11 bases between them. The CDR3 covers 14 residues. Germline-derived CDR1 and CDR2 are GTSNPN and SVGIG (reference sequence).

V usage is TRBV5-6 and J usage is TRBJ1-2; unclear D gene. V gave up 2 bases and J gave up 11 bases, with 19 bases separating them. Germline V CDR1 and CDR2: SGHDT, YYEEEE. CDR3 length: 14 amino acids. CDR3 loop: CASSFEGASRRYTF. The DNA of the CDR3 is TGTGCCAGCAGCTTTGAGGGCGCCTCGAGGCGGTACACCTTC.

J is TRBJ2-7 and V is TRBV4-3; TRBD2 might be the D (5 bases). This CDR3 is built from 13 residues. CDR1 is LGHNA and CDR2 is YSLEER in the germline V gene. V was pared by 2 bases and J by 4 bases, with 9 bases between. The CDR3, as DNA: TGCGCCAGCAGCCAAAGCGGAGCGTACGAGCAGTACGTC. Its protein product is CASSQSGAYEQYV.

This clone occurred a few times. The V call is TRBV12-5, the J call TRBJ1-6; 7 positions agree with TRBD1. V gave up 0 bases and J gave up 0 bases; unmatched junction bases: 14. The CDR3 length is 21 residues. Germline CDR1 and CDR2: LGHNT and FRNRAP. CDR3 sequence reads: CASGLVPTGAPLFSYNSPLHF. CDR3 nucleotide sequence: TGTGCTAGTGGTTTGGTACCCACAGGGGCCCCTCTTTTCTCCTATAATTCACCCCTCCACTTT.

V usage is TRBV6-4 and J usage is TRBJ2-2; no firm D call. This CDR3 has 13 amino acids. The V end was cut by 2 bases, the J end by 4 bases, with 5 bases between. From germline, CDR1 is MRHNA and CDR2 SNTAGT. CDR3 DNA sequence: TGTGCCAGCAGTGACACAACCACCGGGGAGCTGTTTTTT. Translating it yields CASSDTTTGELFF.

This clone was seen once. This chain links TRBV21-1 with TRBJ2-7; whether TRBD1, the table's D call, matches the DNA was not checked. TRBV21-1 is described as a pseudogene. This CDR3 comprises 14 residues. For the CDR3, the DNA is TGTGCCAGCAGCCTACCAGGGAAGACCTACGAGCAGTACGTC. Protein sequence: CASSLPGKTYEQYV.

The genes are TRBV10-2 and TRBJ2-1, with a tentative D call TRBD1 (5 bases). CDR1 and CDR2 (germline): WSHSY, SAAADI. Trimming removed 6 bases at V and 15 bases at J, with 15 bases between. The CDR3 extends over 11 amino acids. The CDR3 DNA is TGCGCCAGCAGCCACAACAGGTGGTGGTTCTTC. Translation: CASSHNRWWFF.

This sequence joins TRBV19 and TRBJ2-7; 10 bases align to TRBD1. The J segment lost 3 bases and the V segment lost 5 bases, leaving 4 bases of the junction unmatched. The CDR3 has 14 residues. Germline V gene sequence: CDR1 LNHDA, CDR2 SQIVND (reference sequence). The CDR3 DNA follows: TGTGCCAGTAGTTTTGGGACAGGGGTCTACGAGCAGTACTTC. Amino acid sequence: CASSFGTGVYEQYF.

The gene calls are TRBV27 and TRBJ1-2, with 10 positions matching TRBD1. This CDR3 comprises 13 residues. After removal of 8 bases from V and 7 bases from J, the junction contained 7 bases not matched to a gene. Germline CDR1 MNHEY, CDR2 SMNVEV (reference sequence). The CDR3: CASGGQGRGGYTF. CDR3 bases: TGTGCCAGCGGGGGACAGGGGAGGGGTGGCTACACCTTC.

The chain has TRBV2 and TRBJ2-3; tentative D call: TRBD1 (5 bases). Trimming shortened V by 6 bases and J by 4 bases, and 8 bases separated the two germline ends. The germline CDR1 and CDR2 sequences are SNHLY and FYNNEI. The CDR3 totals 12 residues. As DNA, the CDR3 is TGTGCCAGCAGGGTAGGGGCAGATACGCAGTATTTT. Translating gives CASRVGADTQYF. Full variable domain (outside the CDR3, taken from reference TRBV2 and TRBJ2-3): EPEVTQTPSHQVTQMGQEVILRCVPISNHLYFYWYRQILGQKVEFLVSFYNNEISEKSEIFDDQFSVERPDGSNFTLKIRSTKLEDSAMYFCASRVGADTQYFGPGTRLTVL.

This clone has just one count. The V call is TRBV28, the J call TRBJ2-7; 7 nucleotides line up with TRBD1. The CDR3 length is 13 residues. With V trimmed by 4 bases and J by 2 bases, 2 bases remained unmatched. Per the germline V gene, CDR1 is MDHEN and CDR2 is SYDVKM. The CDR3 sequence: CASSWTGPYEQYF. CDR3 in DNA: TGTGCCAGCAGTTGGACAGGACCCTACGAGCAGTACTTC.

This clone appeared once. CDR3 protein: CASSESRPVNQPQHF. CDR3 nucleotides: TGCGCCAGCAGTGAGTCGAGGCCGGTAAATCAGCCCCAGCATTTT. The chain employs TRBV10-2 and TRBJ1-5; D uncertain. The germline V gene encodes CDR1 WSHSY and CDR2 SAAADI. The CDR3 runs to 15 residues. V shed 0 bases and J shed 4 bases, with 10 bases lying between them.

This chain uses TRBV14 with TRBJ2-3; 7 nucleotides align to TRBD2. CDR1 is SGHDN, CDR2 FVKESK, per germline. The CDR3 consists of 17 residues. V was clipped by 2 bases and J by 3 bases; unmatched bases: 11. The CDR3 here is CASSQFSREFRTDTQYF. The CDR3 coding sequence is TGTGCCAGCAGCCAATTCTCGCGGGAGTTTAGGACAGATACGCAGTATTTT.

The chain joins TRBV7-9 to TRBJ1-1; maybe TRBD1 (6 bases). This CDR3 has 13 residues. Germline CDR1 is SEHNR and CDR2 is FQNEAQ (reference sequence). V was pared by 5 bases and J by 8 bases, with 15 bases between. CDR3 DNA: TGTGCCAGCAGCGCGCAAGGGACACCCGAAGCTTTCTTT. It specifies CASSAQGTPEAFF.

The rearrangement links TRBV6-4 to TRBJ2-1; 8 nucleotides match TRBD1. With 0 bases clipped from V and 6 bases from J, the junction kept 7 bases outside the gene matches. Germline V CDR1 and CDR2: MRHNA, SNTAGT. This CDR3 is 16 amino acids long. The CDR3 is CASSDSNGQGANEQFF. The CDR3, as DNA: TGTGCCAGCAGTGACTCGAATGGACAGGGTGCCAATGAGCAGTTCTTC.

V gene TRBV4-1 combines with J gene TRBJ1-2, with TRBD1 matching over 8 bases. CDR3 length equals 15 residues. With 2 bases clipped from V and 7 bases from J, the junction kept 9 bases outside the gene matches. Germline assignment: CDR1 MGHRA and CDR2 YSYEKL. CDR3 DNA: TGCGCCAGCAGCCAACTTTGGACAGGGAGGGCTGGCTACACCTTC. Translated, it gives CASSQLWTGRAGYTF.